The text below deals with one T cell receptor (beta chain). Its cognate antigen is unknown. The sample comes from a study of T cells in Graves' hyperthyroidism and ophthalmopathy. Points from the study as a whole: Most thyroid clonotypes that were expanded above 0.001 also turned up in blood. Ophthalmopathy cases were set apart from stable hyperthyroidism by a 13 V-J model.

What was amplified from RNA transcripts were TCR beta CDR3 regions. HTBI primers drove first-round RT-PCR of the TCR CDR3. MiXCR was run by TCRdb on the multiplex PCR reads, yielding one entry per CDR3 protein. The repertoire holds about 620,000 distinct CDR3 sequences, with about a sixth as singletons. Per the germline V gene, CDR1 is LNHNV and CDR2 is YYDKDF (reference sequence). CDR3 size: 15 residues. Trimming took off 5 bases at V and 6 bases at J, with 17 bases between the two ends. Thyroid ultrasound and orbital computed tomography, with clinical symptoms and serum thyroxine and TRAb, informed diagnoses.

V and J are TRBV15 and TRBJ2-1, with a weak D call TRBD2 (7 bases). Sequenced sample: blood. The source is a woman under 40 with Graves' hyperthyroidism. This chain's CDR3 is CATSEAGQGINEQFF. The CDR3, as DNA: TGTGCCACCAGCGAAGCGGGACAAGGGATCAATGAGCAGTTCTTC.